The 26 T cell receptor beta chains listed next were all sequenced from one sample in a study of blood T cell repertoires in COVID-19. Profiling relied on immunoSEQ multiplex PCR, and the TCRdb table lists in-frame clones only, not all of them. The profile shows around 70,000 clones, 80% of them singletons. Sequenced sample: peripheral blood. These TCRs come from a man aged 45-65 years with COVID-19, enrolled during active disease.

This chain links TRBV12-3 or TRBV12-4 with TRBJ2-1; unclear D gene. V was pared by 0 bases and J by 10 bases, with 10 bases between. The CDR3 length is 13 residues. The CDR3, as DNA: TGTGCCAGCAGTTTAGCGCGGCTAAAGGAGCAGTTCTTC. Its translation is CASSLARLKEQFF.

CDR3 nucleotide sequence: TGTGCCAGCAGCTTCCAACGGGGGGTAGCGGCCTACAATGAGCAGTTCTTC. Its translation: CASSFQRGVAAYNEQFF. The chain couples TRBV11-2 to TRBJ2-1; 7 bases line up with TRBD2. This CDR3 spans 17 amino acids. J gave up 2 bases and V 3 bases, and 10 bases lay outside the gene matches. The germline CDR1 and CDR2 sequences are SGHAT and FQNNGV.

V usage is TRBV29-1 and J usage is TRBJ1-2; D is uncertain. V was clipped by 3 bases and J by 4 bases, with 9 bases between them. Germline CDR1 and CDR2: SQVTM and ANQGSEA. This CDR3 contains 12 residues. CDR3: CSVDRMGYGYTF. The CDR3 DNA follows: TGCAGCGTTGACAGGATGGGCTATGGCTACACCTTC.

The J gene is TRBJ2-5, the V gene TRBV5-1; tentatively, D is TRBD2 (6 bases). In germline, CDR1 is SGHRS, CDR2 YFSETQ. The CDR3 spans 16 residues. V lost 2 bases to trimming and J lost 2 bases, with 16 bases between them. The CDR3 sequence: CASSLNLGGTQETQYF. CDR3 nucleotide sequence: TGCGCCAGCAGCTTAAATCTCGGGGGAACTCAAGAGACCCAGTACTTC.

This chain joins TRBV10-2 and TRBJ2-1, with 7 bases fitting TRBD1. Germline loops: CDR1 WSHSY, CDR2 SAAADI. V lost 0 bases and J lost 6; bases outside the gene matches: 2. The CDR3 loop spans 14 amino acids. The CDR3 bases are TGCGCCAGCAGTGAGTCGACAGGGACCAATGAGCAGTTCTTC. This encodes CASSESTGTNEQFF.

The J gene is TRBJ1-1, the V gene TRBV6-1, with D tentatively TRBD1 (6 bases). The CDR3 extends over 17 amino acids. Trimming shortened V by 0 bases and J by 4 bases, and 18 bases separated the two germline ends. The V gene's germline CDR1 is MNHNS and CDR2 SASEGT. CDR3 loop: CASSEAGWGQRGTEAFF. Written as DNA, the CDR3 is TGTGCCAGCAGTGAAGCGGGGTGGGGGCAGCGGGGCACTGAAGCTTTCTTT.

The CDR3 region has the DNA TGTGCCAGCAGTGGGGGAGGAGGCTACACCTTC. This encodes CASSGGGGYTF. This rearrangement joins TRBV2 to TRBJ1-2; D ambiguous. This CDR3 has 11 amino acids. V was shortened by 4 bases and J by 8 bases, with 8 bases between the two germline ends. In germline, CDR1 is SNHLY, CDR2 FYNNEI.

This chain links TRBV6-2 or TRBV6-3 with TRBJ2-7, with 10 positions matching TRBD2. Germline CDR1 is MNHEY and CDR2 is SVGEGT. The CDR3 has 15 residues. V lost 2 bases and J lost 3; bases outside the gene matches: 4. This CDR3 reads CASSYGASGSYEQYF. In nucleotides, the CDR3 is TGTGCCAGCAGTTACGGGGCTAGCGGGAGCTACGAGCAGTACTTC.

This rearrangement joins TRBV5-1 to TRBJ1-2; D is undetermined. Germline V gives CDR1 SGHRS, CDR2 YFSETQ. Trimming stripped 0 bases from V and 5 bases from J, with 14 bases between. The CDR3 runs 15 residues. The CDR3 spells CASSLGDGGGYGYTF. In DNA form, the CDR3 reads TGCGCCAGCAGCTTGGGAGACGGTGGAGGGTATGGCTACACCTTC.

This chain joins TRBV20-1 and TRBJ1-2; a weak D match, TRBD1 (6 bases). Trimming cost V 3 bases and J 1 base, with 12 bases left between them. CDR1 and CDR2 (germline): DFQATT, SNEGSKA (reference sequence). This CDR3 has 14 amino acids. The CDR3 protein is CSASKDSDNYGYTF. The CDR3 DNA reads as TGCAGTGCTAGTAAGGACAGCGATAACTATGGCTACACCTTC.

This clone was picked up one time. The V gene is TRBV7-3, the J gene TRBJ1-4, with D perhaps TRBD1 (6 bases). CDR3 length equals 16 residues. Trimming cost V 3 bases and J 7 bases, with 18 bases left between them. The germline V gene encodes CDR1 SGHTA and CDR2 FQGTGA. The DNA for the CDR3 is TGTGCCAGCAGCTTTTCGTGGGGGGGCTTGCGTGAAAAACTGTTTTTT. The encoded protein is CASSFSWGGLREKLFF.

V usage is TRBV10-3 and J usage is TRBJ1-1; D might be TRBD1 (5 bases). In germline, CDR1 is ENHRY, CDR2 SYGVKD. V was cut by 6 bases and J by 1 base, with 9 bases left in between. The CDR3 loop spans 13 amino acids. The CDR3 loop is CAISGQQNTEAFF. The CDR3 region has the DNA TGTGCCATCAGCGGACAACAGAACACTGAAGCTTTCTTT.

The V and J genes are TRBV7-2 and TRBJ2-7; 7 nucleotides agree with TRBD1. The CDR3 consists of 13 residues. From germline, CDR1 is SGHTA and CDR2 FQGNSA. With V trimmed by 3 bases and J by 3 bases, 2 bases remained unmatched. The CDR3 DNA reads as TGTGCCAGCAGCTTGGGACAGCTCTACGAGCAGTACTTC. This sequence encodes CASSLGQLYEQYF.

This clone appeared a few times. The junction does not match germline at one end; this may be a read error. The gene calls are TRBV7-7 and TRBJ2-1, with 11 bases identical to TRBD2. The CDR3 sequence is 15 residues long. The germline gives CDR1 SSHAT, CDR2 FNYEAQ (reference sequence). The CDR3 nucleotides are TGTGCTAGCAGCTTAGCGGGGGGGGGTCACAATGAGCAGTTCTTC. This gives the protein CASSLAGGGHNEQFF.

This clone was seen only once. The chain uses TRBV19 and TRBJ1-5; the match to TRBD1 covers 10 bases. CDR1 and CDR2 from the germline V gene are LNHDA and SQIVND (reference sequence). This CDR3 is built from 15 residues. The ends lost 5 bases at V and 7 bases at J; junction bases unmatched: 8. This CDR3 is CASSPGQGFWQPQHF. The CDR3 nucleotides read TGTGCCAGTAGTCCGGGACAGGGGTTTTGGCAGCCCCAGCATTTT. Together with reference TRBV19 and TRBJ1-5, the CDR3 gives the full variable domain: DGGITQSPKYLFRKEGQNVTLSCEQNLNHDAMYWYRQDPGQGLRLIYYSQIVNDFQKGDIAEGYSVSREKKESFPLTVTSAQKNPTAFYLCASSPGQGFWQPQHFGDGTRLSIL.

The V gene is TRBV7-2, the J gene TRBJ1-2, with 10 positions matching TRBD1. This CDR3 is built from 15 residues. V lost 5 bases and J lost 1; bases outside the gene matches: 4. Germline CDR1 and CDR2: SGHTA and FQGNSA. The CDR3: CASSTGQGLNYGYTF. DNA for the CDR3: TGTGCCAGCAGCACGGGACAGGGGCTTAACTATGGCTACACCTTC.

The rearrangement uses TRBV10-3 and TRBJ2-5; no firm D call. V shed 3 bases and J shed 3 bases, with 5 bases lying between them. CDR1 is ENHRY and CDR2 is SYGVKD in the germline V gene. The CDR3 sequence is 12 residues long. The CDR3: CAISDREETQYF. The CDR3 region has the DNA TGTGCCATCAGTGACCGAGAAGAGACCCAGTACTTC.

This clone has just a few counts. The rearrangement links TRBV4-1 to TRBJ2-2; no definite D call. V was cut by 3 bases and J by 5 bases, with 4 bases left in between. Germline assignment: CDR1 MGHRA and CDR2 YSYEKL. CDR3 size: 12 residues. CDR3 loop: CASSQETGELFF. Here the CDR3 DNA reads TGCGCCAGCAGCCAGGAGACCGGGGAGCTGTTTTTT.

This clone has more than one count but fewer than ten. The chain couples TRBV19 to TRBJ1-1; D is perhaps TRBD1 (6 bases). V was pared by 7 bases and J by 5 bases, with 11 bases between. Germline assignment: CDR1 LNHDA and CDR2 SQIVND (reference sequence). CDR3 length equals 12 residues. The CDR3 here is CASTPTGTEAFF. The CDR3 bases are TGTGCCAGTACCCCAACAGGGACTGAAGCTTTCTTT. The entire variable domain, with the rest obtained from reference TRBV19 and TRBJ1-1, is as follows: DGGITQSPKYLFRKEGQNVTLSCEQNLNHDAMYWYRQDPGQGLRLIYYSQIVNDFQKGDIAEGYSVSREKKESFPLTVTSAQKNPTAFYLCASTPTGTEAFFGQGTRLTVV.

V and J are TRBV3-1 (or the pseudogene TRBV3-2) and TRBJ1-1, with 8 positions matching TRBD1. This CDR3 is 13 amino acids long. Per the germline V gene, CDR1 is LGHDT and CDR2 is YNNKEL (reference sequence). J lost 3 bases, V lost 4 bases, and 1 base had no gene match. The CDR3 reads CASSPTGDTEAFF. CDR3 coding DNA: TGTGCCAGCAGCCCGACAGGGGACACTGAAGCTTTCTTT.

The chain recombines TRBV5-1 with TRBJ2-5, with D unclear. Germline CDR1 SGHRS, CDR2 YFSETQ. V lost 4 bases, J lost 2 bases, and 3 bases lay in between. This CDR3 spans 11 amino acids. The CDR3: CASSIQETQYF. The CDR3 DNA is TGCGCCAGCAGCATACAAGAGACCCAGTACTTC.

This clone has just one count. V and J are TRBV7-9 and TRBJ1-1; TRBD1 is a possible D gene (6 bases). V was cut by 5 bases and J by 7 bases, with 14 bases left in between. Germline V gene sequence: CDR1 SEHNR, CDR2 FQNEAQ (reference sequence). The CDR3 covers 13 residues. The CDR3 DNA sequence: TGTGCCAGCAGCCCGCCCTGGACAGATGAAGCTTTCTTT. Its translation: CASSPPWTDEAFF.

This sequence joins TRBV7-2 and TRBJ2-7, with TRBD1 matching over 9 bases. From germline, CDR1 is SGHTA and CDR2 FQGNSA. The CDR3 extends over 14 amino acids. Trimming at V came to 4 bases and at J to 5 bases, leaving 6 bases not matched to a gene. The CDR3 region has the DNA TGTGCCAGCAGCTCCGGGACAGGGAAAGACGAGCAGTACTTC. Protein: CASSSGTGKDEQYF. The full variable domain, in which reference TRBV7-2 and TRBJ2-7 provide the parts outside the CDR3, is GAGVSQSPSNKVTEKGKDVELRCDPISGHTALYWYRQSLGQGLEFLIYFQGNSAPDKSGLPSDRFSAERTGGSVSTLTIQRTQQEDSAVYLCASSSGTGKDEQYFGPGTRLTVT.

This chain links TRBV27 with TRBJ2-7; 9 nucleotides agree with TRBD2. Trimming cost V 7 bases and J 6 bases; bases outside gene matches: 25. The CDR3 has 19 residues. Germline CDR1 reads MNHEY; CDR2 reads SMNVEV (reference sequence). This chain's CDR3 is CASKGAGAGGPFALGEQYF. CDR3 DNA sequence: TGTGCCAGCAAGGGGGCTGGGGCGGGAGGGCCTTTTGCTCTGGGCGAGCAGTACTTC.

The V and J genes are TRBV6-2 or TRBV6-3 and TRBJ2-5, with 7 bases matching TRBD2. The CDR3 spans 15 residues. Trimming cost V 2 bases and J 2 bases; bases outside gene matches: 5. Germline V gene lookup returns CDR1 MNHEY and CDR2 SVGEGT. DNA for the CDR3: TGTGCCAGCAGTTACGGGGGAGCGGGACAAGAGACCCAGTACTTC. Translating it yields CASSYGGAGQETQYF.

This clone was counted between two and nine times. The CDR3 region is CASSLRGTSATDTQYF. The CDR3 bases are TGTGCCAGCAGCTTACGGGGGACTAGCGCCACAGATACGCAGTATTTT. The chain has TRBV11-3 and TRBJ2-3; 10 nucleotides match TRBD2. The J segment lost 2 bases and the V segment lost 2 bases, leaving 4 bases of the junction unmatched. Germline lookup yields CDR1 SGHNT and CDR2 YENEEA. This CDR3 is built from 16 residues.